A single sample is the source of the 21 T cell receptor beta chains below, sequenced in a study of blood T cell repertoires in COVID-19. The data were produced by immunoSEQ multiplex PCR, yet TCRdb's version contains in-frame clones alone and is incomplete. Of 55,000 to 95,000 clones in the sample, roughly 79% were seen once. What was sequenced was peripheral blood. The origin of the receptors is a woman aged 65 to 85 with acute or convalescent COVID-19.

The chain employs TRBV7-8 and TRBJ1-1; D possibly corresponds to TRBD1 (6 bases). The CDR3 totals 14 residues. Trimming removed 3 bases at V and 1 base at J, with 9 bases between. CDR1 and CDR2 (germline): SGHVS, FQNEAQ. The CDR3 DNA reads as TGTGCCAGCAGCTTCGGGACACCGAACACTGAAGCTTTCTTT. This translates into CASSFGTPNTEAFF.

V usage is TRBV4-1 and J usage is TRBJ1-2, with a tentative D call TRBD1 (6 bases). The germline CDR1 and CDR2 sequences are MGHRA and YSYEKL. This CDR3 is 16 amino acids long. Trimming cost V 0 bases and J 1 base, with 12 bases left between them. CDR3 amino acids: CASSQDGRRGNYGYTF. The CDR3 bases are TGCGCCAGCAGCCAAGATGGGCGCAGGGGTAACTATGGCTACACCTTC.

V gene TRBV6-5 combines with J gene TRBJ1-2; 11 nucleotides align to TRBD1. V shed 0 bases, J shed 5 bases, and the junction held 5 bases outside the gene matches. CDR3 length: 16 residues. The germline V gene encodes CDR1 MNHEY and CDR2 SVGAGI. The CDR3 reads CASSYSRTGGGYGYTF. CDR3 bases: TGTGCCAGCAGTTACTCGAGGACAGGGGGCGGGTATGGCTACACCTTC.

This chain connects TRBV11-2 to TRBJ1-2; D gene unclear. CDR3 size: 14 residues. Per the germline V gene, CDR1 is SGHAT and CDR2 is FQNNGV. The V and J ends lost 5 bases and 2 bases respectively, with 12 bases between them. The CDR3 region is CASSRAGGNYGYTF. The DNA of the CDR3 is TGTGCCAGCAGCCGAGCGGGAGGCAACTATGGCTACACCTTC.

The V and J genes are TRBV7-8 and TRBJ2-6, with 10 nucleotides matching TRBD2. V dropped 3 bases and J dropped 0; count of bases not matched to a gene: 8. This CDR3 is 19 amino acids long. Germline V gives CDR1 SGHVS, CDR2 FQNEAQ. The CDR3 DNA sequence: TGTGCCAGCAGCTTCTTAGCGGGAGGCTTCAGCTCTGGGGCCAACGTCCTGACTTTC. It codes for CASSFLAGGFSSGANVLTF.

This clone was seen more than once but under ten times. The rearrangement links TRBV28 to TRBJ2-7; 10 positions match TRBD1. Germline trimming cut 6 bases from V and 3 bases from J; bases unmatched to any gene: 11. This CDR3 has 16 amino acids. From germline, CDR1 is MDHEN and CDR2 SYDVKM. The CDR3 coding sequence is TGTGCCAGCAGAGGACAGGGGGTAGGGTCACTCTACGAGCAGTACTTC. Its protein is CASRGQGVGSLYEQYF.

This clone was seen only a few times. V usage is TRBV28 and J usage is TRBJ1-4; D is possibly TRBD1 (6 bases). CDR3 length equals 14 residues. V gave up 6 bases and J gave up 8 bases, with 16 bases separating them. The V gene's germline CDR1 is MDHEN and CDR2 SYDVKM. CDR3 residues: CASRYRELEEKLFF. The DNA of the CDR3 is TGTGCCAGCAGGTACAGGGAGCTAGAAGAAAAACTGTTTTTT.

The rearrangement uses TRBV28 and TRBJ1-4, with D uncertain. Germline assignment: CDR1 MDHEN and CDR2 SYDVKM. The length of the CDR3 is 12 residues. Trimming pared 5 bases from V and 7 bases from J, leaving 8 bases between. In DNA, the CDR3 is TGTGCCAGCAGTCCGCCTAGTGAAAAACTGTTTTTT. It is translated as CASSPPSEKLFF.

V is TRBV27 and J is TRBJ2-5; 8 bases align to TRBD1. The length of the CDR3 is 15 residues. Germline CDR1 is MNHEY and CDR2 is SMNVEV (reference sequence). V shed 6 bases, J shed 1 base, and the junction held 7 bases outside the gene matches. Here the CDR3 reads CASSRTTGGQETQYF. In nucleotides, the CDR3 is TGTGCCAGCAGCCGGACCACAGGGGGCCAAGAGACCCAGTACTTC.

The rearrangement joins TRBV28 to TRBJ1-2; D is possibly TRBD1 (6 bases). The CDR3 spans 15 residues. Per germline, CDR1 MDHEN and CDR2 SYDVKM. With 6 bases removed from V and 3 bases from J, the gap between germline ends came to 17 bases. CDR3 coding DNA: TGTGCCAGCAGAACGACGGACAGTTCCCACTATGGCTACACCTTC. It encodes CASRTTDSSHYGYTF.

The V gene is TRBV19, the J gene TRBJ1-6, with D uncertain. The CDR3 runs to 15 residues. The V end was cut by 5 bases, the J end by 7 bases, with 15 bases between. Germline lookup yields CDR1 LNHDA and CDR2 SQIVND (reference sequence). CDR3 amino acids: CASSFGLPGNSPLHF. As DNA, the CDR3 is TGTGCCAGTAGTTTCGGACTTCCCGGGAATTCACCCCTCCACTTT.

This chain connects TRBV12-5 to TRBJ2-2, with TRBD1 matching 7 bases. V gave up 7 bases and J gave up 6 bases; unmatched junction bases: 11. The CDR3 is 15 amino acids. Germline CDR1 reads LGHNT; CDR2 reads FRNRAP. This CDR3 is CASAQGVIVSGELFF. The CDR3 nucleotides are TGTGCTAGTGCCCAGGGGGTAATAGTTTCCGGGGAGCTGTTTTTT.

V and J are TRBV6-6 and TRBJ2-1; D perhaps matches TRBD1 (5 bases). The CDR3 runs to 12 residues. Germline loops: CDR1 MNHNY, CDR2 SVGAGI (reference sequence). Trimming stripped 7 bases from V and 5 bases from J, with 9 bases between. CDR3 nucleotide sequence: TGTGCCAGCAAGGGGATTAACAATGAGCAGTTCTTC. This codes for CASKGINNEQFF.

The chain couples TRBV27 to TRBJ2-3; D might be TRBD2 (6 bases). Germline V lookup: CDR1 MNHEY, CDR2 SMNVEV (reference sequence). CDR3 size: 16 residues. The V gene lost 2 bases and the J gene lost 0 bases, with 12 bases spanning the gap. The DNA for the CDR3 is TGTGCCAGCAGTTTAAGCCCCGGGACTAGCACAGATACGCAGTATTTT. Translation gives CASSLSPGTSTDTQYF.

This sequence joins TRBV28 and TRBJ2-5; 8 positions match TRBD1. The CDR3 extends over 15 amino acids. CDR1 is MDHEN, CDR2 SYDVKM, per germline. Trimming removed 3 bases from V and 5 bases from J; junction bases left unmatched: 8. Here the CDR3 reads CASSFSGGARETQYF. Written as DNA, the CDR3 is TGTGCCAGCAGTTTTTCAGGGGGCGCGAGGGAGACCCAGTACTTC.

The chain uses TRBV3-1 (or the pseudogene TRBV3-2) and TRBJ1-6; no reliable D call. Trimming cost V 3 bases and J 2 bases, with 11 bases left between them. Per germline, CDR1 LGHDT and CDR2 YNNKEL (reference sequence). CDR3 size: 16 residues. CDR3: CASSQAFTAYNSPLHF. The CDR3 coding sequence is TGTGCCAGCAGCCAGGCGTTCACAGCCTATAATTCACCCCTCCACTTT.

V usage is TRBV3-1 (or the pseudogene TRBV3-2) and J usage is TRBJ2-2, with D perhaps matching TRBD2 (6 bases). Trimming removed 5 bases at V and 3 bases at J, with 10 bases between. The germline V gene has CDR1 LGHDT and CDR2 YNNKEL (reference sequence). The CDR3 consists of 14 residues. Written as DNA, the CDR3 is TGTGCCAGCAGCTTTGGGGGGTACACCGGGGAGCTGTTTTTT. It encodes CASSFGGYTGELFF.

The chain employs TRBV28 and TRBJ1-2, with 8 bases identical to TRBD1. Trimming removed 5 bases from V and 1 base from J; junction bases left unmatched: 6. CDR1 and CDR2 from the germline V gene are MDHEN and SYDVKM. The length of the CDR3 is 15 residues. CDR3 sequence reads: CASSPGGAGNYGYTF. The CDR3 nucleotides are TGTGCCAGCAGTCCAGGGGGCGCGGGTAACTATGGCTACACCTTC.

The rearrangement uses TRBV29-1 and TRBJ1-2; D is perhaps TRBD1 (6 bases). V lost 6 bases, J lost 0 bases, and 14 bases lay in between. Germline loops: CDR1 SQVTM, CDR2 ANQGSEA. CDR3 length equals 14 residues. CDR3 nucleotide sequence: TGCAGCGTGGAATTCAGGGGAGCTAACTATGGCTACACCTTC. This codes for CSVEFRGANYGYTF.

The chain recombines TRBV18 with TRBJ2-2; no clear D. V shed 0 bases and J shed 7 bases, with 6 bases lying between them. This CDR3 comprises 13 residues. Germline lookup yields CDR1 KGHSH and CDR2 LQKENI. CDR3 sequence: CASSPPNSGELFF. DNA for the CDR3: TGTGCCAGCTCACCACCGAATAGCGGGGAGCTGTTTTTT.

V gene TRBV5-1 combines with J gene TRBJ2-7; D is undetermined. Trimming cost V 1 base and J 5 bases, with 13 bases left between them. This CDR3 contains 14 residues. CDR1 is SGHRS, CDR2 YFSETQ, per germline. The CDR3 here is CASSLTVPEDEQYF. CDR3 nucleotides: TGCGCCAGCAGCTTGACCGTTCCAGAGGACGAGCAGTACTTC.